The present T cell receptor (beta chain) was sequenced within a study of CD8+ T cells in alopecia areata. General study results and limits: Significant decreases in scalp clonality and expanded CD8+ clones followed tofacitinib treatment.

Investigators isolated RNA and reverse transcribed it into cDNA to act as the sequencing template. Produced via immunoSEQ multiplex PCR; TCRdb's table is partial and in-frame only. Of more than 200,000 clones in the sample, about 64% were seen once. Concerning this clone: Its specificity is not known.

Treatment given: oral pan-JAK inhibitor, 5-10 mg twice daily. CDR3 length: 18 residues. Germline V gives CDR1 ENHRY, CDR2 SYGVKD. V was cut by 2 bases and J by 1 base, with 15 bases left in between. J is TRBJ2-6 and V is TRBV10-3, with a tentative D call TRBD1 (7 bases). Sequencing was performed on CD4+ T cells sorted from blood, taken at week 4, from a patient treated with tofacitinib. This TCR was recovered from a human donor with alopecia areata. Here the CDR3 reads CAISEDPGGGSGANVLTF. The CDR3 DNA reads TGTGCCATCAGTGAGGACCCAGGGGGAGGATCTGGGGCCAACGTCCTGACTTTC.